This T cell receptor (beta chain) was obtained from a study of T cell responses to AZD1222 COVID-19 vaccine. Study-level points and caveats: Among the donors, most were white British and more were female, and clonal diversity was possibly underestimated. Researchers report vaccine-associated CD4 TCRs spanning spike, with dominance at 160-218 and 743-854. In all cases, repertoires were sampled only after the peak T cell response. Unmutated variant regions are reportedly targeted by nearly half of spike-specific TCRs.

In the case of this clone: Its antigen remains unidentified.

The method was immunoSEQ multiplex PCR; TCRdb's version includes in-frame clones alone and lacks a portion of them. This table holds 130,000 to 150,000 clones, roughly nine tenths found once. This CDR3 is built from 14 residues. The V gene lost 6 bases and the J gene lost 0 bases, with 10 bases spanning the gap. Per germline, CDR1 MNHEY and CDR2 SVGAGI. V usage is TRBV6-5 and J usage is TRBJ2-3; D possibly corresponds to TRBD2 (5 bases). This TCR was recovered from an adult in good health. This material consisted of peripheral blood, taken on day 0 of AZD1222 vaccination. CDR3 in DNA: TGTGCCAGCAGGAGCGGTACTAGCACAGATACGCAGTATTTT. The encoded protein is CASRSGTSTDTQYF.